The TCR beta chain described here comes from a study of blood T cell repertoires in COVID-19. Authors' processing steps: Amplifying reference gene primers gave estimates of nucleated cell counts. Libraries were prepared by immunoSEQ multiplex PCR; TCRdb keeps only in-frame clonotypes and omits some of them. The DNA gave D and trimming, while V, J and clone size come from that table. This table has 490,000 or so clones, roughly nine tenths appearing once. The CDR3 is 15 residues long. The V segment lost 5 bases and the J segment 6 bases; nucleotides outside the gene matches: 9. Germline V gene sequence: CDR1 SEHNR, CDR2 FQNEAQ (reference sequence).

Sequences were obtained from PBMCs or T cells enriched from blood (not recorded which). The source of this sequence is a woman aged 55-75 years who had recovered from COVID-19. This rearrangement joins TRBV7-9 to TRBJ2-1; 8 bases are shared with TRBD1. The CDR3: CASSPTGTGFNEQFF. The CDR3 region has the DNA TGTGCCAGCAGCCCTACCGGGACAGGTTTCAATGAGCAGTTCTTC.